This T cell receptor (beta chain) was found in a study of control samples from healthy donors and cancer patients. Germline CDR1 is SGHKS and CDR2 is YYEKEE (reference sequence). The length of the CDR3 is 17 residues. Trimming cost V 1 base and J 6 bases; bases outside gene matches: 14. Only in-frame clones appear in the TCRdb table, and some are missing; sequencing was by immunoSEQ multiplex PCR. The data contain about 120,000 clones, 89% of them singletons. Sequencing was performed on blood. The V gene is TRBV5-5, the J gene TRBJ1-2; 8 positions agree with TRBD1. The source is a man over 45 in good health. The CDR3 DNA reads TGTGCCAGCAGCTTGAGAGCGTCAGGGGGCGATTGGGATGGCTACACCTTC. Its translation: CASSLRASGGDWDGYTF.